The 10 T cell receptor beta chains below come from one sample, sequenced in a study of blood T cell repertoires in COVID-19. Using immunoSEQ multiplex PCR, the repertoire was profiled, and TCRdb retains in-frame clones only, with some absent. The sample records about 160,000 clones, about 85% being singletons. The specimen sequenced was peripheral blood. These receptors were obtained from a human donor with acute or convalescent COVID-19. The donor label of this sample is uncertain.

The V and J genes are TRBV9 and TRBJ1-1; D possibly corresponds to TRBD1 (6 bases). CDR1 is SGDLS, CDR2 YYNGEE, per germline. The CDR3 runs 14 residues. V lost 0 bases, J lost 4 bases, and 10 bases lay in between. The CDR3 here is CASSVEGVATEAFF. In nucleotides, the CDR3 is TGTGCCAGCAGCGTAGAGGGGGTAGCCACTGAAGCTTTCTTT.

The V gene is TRBV3-1 (or the pseudogene TRBV3-2), the J gene TRBJ1-4; no firm D call. V lost 2 bases to trimming and J lost 7 bases, with 14 bases between them. This CDR3 comprises 15 residues. Germline CDR1 and CDR2: LGHDT and YNNKEL (reference sequence). The CDR3 nucleotides are TGTGCCAGCAGCCAATTTCCTCTGGGAGCTGAAAAACTGTTTTTT. This gives the protein CASSQFPLGAEKLFF.

The V call is TRBV7-9, the J call TRBJ1-4, with 8 bases lining up with TRBD1. V shed 5 bases and J 5 bases; nucleotides not matched to a gene: 7. This CDR3 has 15 amino acids. Germline values: CDR1 SEHNR, CDR2 FQNEAQ (reference sequence). CDR3 loop: CASSLRTGPNEKLFF. In DNA form, the CDR3 reads TGTGCCAGCAGCCTGCGGACAGGGCCGAATGAAAAACTGTTTTTT.

The rearrangement joins TRBV14 to TRBJ2-7; D is possibly TRBD2 (6 bases). The CDR3 runs 15 residues. With 5 bases removed from V and 2 bases from J, the gap between germline ends came to 16 bases. Germline V lookup: CDR1 SGHDN, CDR2 FVKESK. CDR3 sequence (DNA): TGTGCCAGCAGCTCCCCGGGAGCGGGCACCTACGAGCAGTACTTC. Translated: CASSSPGAGTYEQYF.

J is TRBJ1-1 and V is TRBV5-1; 9 bases agree with TRBD1. The CDR3 contains 14 residues. The V segment lost 4 bases and the J segment 5 bases; nucleotides outside the gene matches: 6. The germline V gene encodes CDR1 SGHRS and CDR2 YFSETQ. The CDR3, as DNA: TGCGCCAGCAGCGTGACAGGGGGTAGTACTGAAGCTTTCTTT. Protein product: CASSVTGGSTEAFF.

The chain couples TRBV14 to TRBJ2-3, with 10 bases aligning to TRBD1. Germline-derived CDR1 and CDR2 are SGHDN and FVKESK. The ends lost 1 base at V and 1 base at J; junction bases unmatched: 5. This CDR3 spans 17 amino acids. Here the CDR3 reads CASSQGDRGRGTDTQYF. Here the CDR3 DNA reads TGTGCCAGCAGCCAAGGTGACAGGGGGCGCGGCACAGATACGCAGTATTTT.

In this sample, this clone turned up once. This chain uses TRBV6-5 with TRBJ1-1; weak D call: TRBD1 (5 bases). V was cut by 0 bases and J by 5 bases, with 13 bases left in between. CDR3 length: 15 residues. Germline CDR1 is MNHEY and CDR2 is SVGAGI. The CDR3 coding sequence is TGTGCCAGCAGTTACTCCGACAGTGGAGGGACTGAAGCTTTCTTT. Protein: CASSYSDSGGTEAFF.

As DNA, the CDR3 is TGTGCCAGCAGCCAGGCCAGGACTAGCGGGGGGTACGAGCAGTACTTC. Residues: CASSQARTSGGYEQYF. V usage is TRBV4-2 and J usage is TRBJ2-7, with 14 nucleotides matching TRBD2. The CDR3 totals 16 residues. V was pared by 3 bases and J by 4 bases, with 5 bases of the junction left unmatched. Germline V gene sequence: CDR1 LGHNA, CDR2 YNFKEQ.

This clone was seen a handful of times. This chain uses TRBV3-1 (or the pseudogene TRBV3-2) with TRBJ1-4; no reliable D call. Germline CDR1 and CDR2: LGHDT and YNNKEL (reference sequence). This CDR3 is 12 amino acids long. The V end was cut by 0 bases, the J end by 10 bases, with 6 bases between. CDR3 coding DNA: TGTGCCAGCAGCCAAGATTGGAGAAAACTGTTTTTT. Protein: CASSQDWRKLFF.

This chain joins TRBV19 and TRBJ2-1; 10 bases map to TRBD2. Germline loops: CDR1 LNHDA, CDR2 SQIVND (reference sequence). The CDR3 has 15 residues. After removal of 3 bases from V and 1 base from J, the junction contained 0 bases not matched to a gene. The CDR3 nucleotides read TGTGCCAGTAGTATTAGCGGGGGGTCCTACAATGAGCAGTTCTTC. Its translation: CASSISGGSYNEQFF. Full variable domain (rest looked up from reference TRBV19 and TRBJ2-1): DGGITQSPKYLFRKEGQNVTLSCEQNLNHDAMYWYRQDPGQGLRLIYYSQIVNDFQKGDIAEGYSVSREKKESFPLTVTSAQKNPTAFYLCASSISGGSYNEQFFGPGTRLTVL.